A single sample is the source of the 17 T cell receptor beta chains below, sequenced in a study of cytomegalovirus exposure and HLA in healthy donors. Data came from immunoSEQ multiplex PCR; TCRdb stores just in-frame clones and leaves some out. Among about 330,000 clones listed, roughly 87% were seen once. Material for sequencing was PBMCs. The receptors derive from a woman aged 30 to 39 in good health and CMV-seropositive.

This clone was seen just once. The V and J genes are TRBV4-3 and TRBJ2-1, with 8 nucleotides matching TRBD1. This CDR3 comprises 15 residues. The J segment lost 4 bases and the V segment lost 4 bases, leaving 6 bases of the junction unmatched. The V gene's germline CDR1 is LGHNA and CDR2 YSLEER. The CDR3 spells CASSLAGQAYNEQFF. The CDR3 region has the DNA TGCGCCAGCAGCCTGGCGGGACAGGCTTACAATGAGCAGTTCTTC.

This sequence joins TRBV29-1 and TRBJ1-3; tentative D call: TRBD1 (6 bases). CDR3 length: 15 amino acids. Per germline, CDR1 SQVTM and CDR2 ANQGSEA. The V and J ends lost 6 bases and 0 bases respectively, with 15 bases between them. The CDR3 reads CSVRGTHDSGNTIYF. CDR3 sequence (DNA): TGCAGCGTGAGGGGGACCCATGACTCTGGAAACACCATATATTTT.

This chain uses TRBV7-3 with TRBJ2-7, with D possibly matching TRBD2 (6 bases). Trimming cost V 1 base and J 8 bases, with 21 bases left between them. Germline V gene lookup returns CDR1 SGHTA and CDR2 FQGTGA. This CDR3 is 16 amino acids long. This chain's CDR3 is CASSLRIGTGQMKQYF. DNA of the CDR3: TGTGCCAGCAGCTTAAGAATCGGGACTGGGCAAATGAAGCAGTACTTC.

J is TRBJ2-2 and V is TRBV7-2; D is tentatively TRBD1 or TRBD2 (5 bases each). The CDR3 covers 16 residues. With 5 bases removed from V and 0 bases from J, the gap between germline ends came to 13 bases. Germline V gene lookup returns CDR1 SGHTA and CDR2 FQGNSA. The CDR3: CASSTRGQSNTGELFF. The CDR3 coding sequence is TGTGCCAGCAGCACTAGAGGACAATCGAACACCGGGGAGCTGTTTTTT.

The rearrangement joins TRBV28 to TRBJ2-7; 8 nucleotides match TRBD2. The CDR3 consists of 17 residues. Trimming cost V 5 bases and J 3 bases; bases outside gene matches: 15. The germline CDR1 and CDR2 sequences are MDHEN and SYDVKM. CDR3 amino acids: CASSAGGASGFLYEQYF. CDR3 nucleotide sequence: TGTGCCAGCAGTGCGGGGGGTGCTAGCGGGTTTCTCTACGAGCAGTACTTC.

This clone was seen more than once but under ten times. The chain carries TRBV30 and TRBJ2-7, with TRBD1 matching over 7 bases. The V gene end was trimmed by 5 bases and the J gene end by 6 bases; junction bases not matched to a gene: 10. Germline V gives CDR1 GTSNPN, CDR2 SVGIG (reference sequence). The CDR3 extends over 13 amino acids. CDR3 protein: CAWAKGGLGEQYF. The CDR3 DNA sequence: TGTGCCTGGGCCAAAGGGGGCCTAGGCGAGCAGTACTTC.

This chain connects TRBV4-3 to TRBJ1-4; D unresolved. The CDR3 spans 16 residues. Germline CDR1 reads LGHNA; CDR2 reads YSLEER. The germline V and J ends were trimmed by 0 bases and 3 bases, with 11 bases remaining between them. The CDR3 DNA reads as TGCGCCAGCAGCCAAGACCGCGCACTCTCTAATGAAAAACTGTTTTTT. Encoded protein: CASSQDRALSNEKLFF.

The V gene is TRBV5-6, the J gene TRBJ1-2; D is ambiguous. Germline CDR1 reads SGHDT; CDR2 reads YYEEEE. This CDR3 is 16 amino acids long. V was shortened by 0 bases and J by 3 bases, with 15 bases between the two germline ends. DNA of the CDR3: TGTGCCAGCAGCTTGGCGCGAGGCATAGATTACTATGGCTACACCTTC. Translating gives CASSLARGIDYYGYTF. Together with reference TRBV5-6 and TRBJ1-2, the CDR3 gives the full variable domain: DAGVTQSPTHLIKTRGQQVTLRCSPKSGHDTVSWYQQALGQGPQFIFQYYEEEERQRGNFPDRFSGHQFPNYSSELNVNALLLGDSALYLCASSLARGIDYYGYTFGSGTRLTVV.

This chain links TRBV29-1 with TRBJ2-1; no clear D. Trimming left V 6 bases short and J 12 bases short, with 12 bases between. The CDR3 consists of 10 residues. Germline loops: CDR1 SQVTM, CDR2 ANQGSEA. The DNA for the CDR3 is TGCAGCGTGGAAAAAAAATGGCAGTTCTTC. Protein: CSVEKKWQFF.

This chain connects TRBV7-6 to TRBJ2-2; possible D gene TRBD2, 6 bases. Germline CDR1 reads SGHVS; CDR2 reads FNYEAQ. CDR3 size: 15 residues. V shed 5 bases and J shed 3 bases, with 13 bases lying between them. CDR3: CASSGDGRYTGELFF. As DNA, the CDR3 is TGTGCCAGCAGCGGAGACGGGAGATACACCGGGGAGCTGTTTTTT.

The genes are TRBV30 and TRBJ1-5; unclear D gene. The V end was cut by 0 bases, the J end by 5 bases, with 8 bases between. Germline V lookup: CDR1 GTSNPN, CDR2 SVGIG (reference sequence). The CDR3 is 13 residues long. The CDR3 here is CAWSVGVDQPQHF. The DNA of the CDR3 is TGTGCCTGGAGTGTGGGAGTTGATCAGCCCCAGCATTTT.

The gene calls are TRBV28 and TRBJ1-4; 7 nucleotides agree with TRBD1. V lost 4 bases, J lost 7 bases, and 9 bases stayed unmatched. CDR1 is MDHEN and CDR2 is SYDVKM in the germline V gene. There are 15 residues in the CDR3. Here the CDR3 reads CASSSLEGAGEKLFF. CDR3 nucleotide sequence: TGTGCCAGCAGTTCCCTCGAGGGGGCAGGTGAAAAACTGTTTTTT.

The gene calls are TRBV14 and TRBJ2-7; D is possibly TRBD1 (6 bases). V was trimmed by 3 bases and J by 1 base, leaving 7 bases between them. This CDR3 comprises 13 residues. Germline CDR1 SGHDN, CDR2 FVKESK. CDR3 amino acids: CASSHGQSYEQYF. CDR3 bases: TGTGCCAGCAGCCACGGACAGTCCTACGAGCAGTACTTC.

DNA for the CDR3: TGTGCCAGCAGCTTGACATCTAGCTATACGCAGTATTTT. Residues: CASSLTSSYTQYF. The chain has TRBV9 and TRBJ2-3; D perhaps matches TRBD2 (5 bases). The length of the CDR3 is 13 residues. Germline CDR1 SGDLS, CDR2 YYNGEE. The germline V and J ends were trimmed by 4 bases and 7 bases, with 13 bases remaining between them.

The chain carries TRBV9 and TRBJ2-7, with 8 bases aligning to TRBD2. Germline values: CDR1 SGDLS, CDR2 YYNGEE. The V gene end was trimmed by 4 bases and the J gene end by 7 bases; junction bases not matched to a gene: 13. The CDR3 is made up of 15 amino acids. CDR3 amino acids: CASSRTSGAHGEQYF. In nucleotides, the CDR3 is TGTGCCAGCAGCCGAACTAGCGGCGCCCATGGGGAGCAGTACTTC.

V usage is TRBV15 and J usage is TRBJ2-7, with D possibly being TRBD2 (6 bases). Germline CDR1 LNHNV, CDR2 YYDKDF (reference sequence). The CDR3 loop spans 14 amino acids. Deletions cut 4 bases from V and 4 bases from J, with 14 bases between. CDR3 nucleotides: TGTGCCACCAGCACAAGGTCGGAGGGGTACGAGCAGTACTTC. Its translation is CATSTRSEGYEQYF.

The gene calls are TRBV7-9 and TRBJ1-2; D is uncertain. This CDR3 contains 14 residues. V lost 1 base and J lost 4, with 10 bases in between. The V gene's germline CDR1 is SEHNR and CDR2 FQNEAQ (reference sequence). The CDR3 spells CASSLESARYGYTF. DNA for the CDR3: TGTGCCAGCAGCTTAGAGTCCGCCCGCTATGGCTACACCTTC.